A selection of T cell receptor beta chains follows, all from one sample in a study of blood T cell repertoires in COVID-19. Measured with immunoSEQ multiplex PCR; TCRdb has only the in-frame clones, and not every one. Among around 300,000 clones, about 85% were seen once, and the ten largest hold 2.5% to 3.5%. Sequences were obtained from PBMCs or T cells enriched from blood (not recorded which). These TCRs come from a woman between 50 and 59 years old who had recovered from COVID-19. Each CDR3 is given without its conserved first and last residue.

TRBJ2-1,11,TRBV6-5,ASRGSGSNEQF
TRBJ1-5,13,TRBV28,ASSPRDRGFQPQH
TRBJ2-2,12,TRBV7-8,ASSLELNTGELF
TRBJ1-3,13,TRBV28,ATSFGTSPGNTIY
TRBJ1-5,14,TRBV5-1,ASSLYGGNSNQPQH
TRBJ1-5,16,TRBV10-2,ASSETAGGLLSNQPQH
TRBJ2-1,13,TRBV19,ASSIFPRTSGEQF
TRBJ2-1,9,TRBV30,AWYRLAEQF
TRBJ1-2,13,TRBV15,ATSRGGIRNYGYT
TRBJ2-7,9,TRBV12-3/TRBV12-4,ASSSREEQY
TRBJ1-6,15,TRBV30,AWSPGLISSYNSPLH
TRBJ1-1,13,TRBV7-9,ASSLVSPRNTEAF
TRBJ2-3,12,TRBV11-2,ASSLAGITDTQY
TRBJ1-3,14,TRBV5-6,ASSLAHRSSGNTIY
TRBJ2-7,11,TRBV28,ASRGTVSYEQY
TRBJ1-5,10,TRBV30,ACSGNNQPQH
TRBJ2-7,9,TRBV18,ASSPKYEQY
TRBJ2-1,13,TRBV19,ASSTSAGAGNEQF
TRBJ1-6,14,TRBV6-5,ASSYAESSYNSPLH
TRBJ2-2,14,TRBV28,ASSPRLAGRTGELF
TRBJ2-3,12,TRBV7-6,ASSLVYNTDTQY
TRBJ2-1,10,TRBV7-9,ASSRGTNEQF
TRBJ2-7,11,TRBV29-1,SVVGQGAWEQY
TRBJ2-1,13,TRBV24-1,ATSIVGVQRNEQF
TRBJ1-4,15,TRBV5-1,ASAPVSGATTNEKLF
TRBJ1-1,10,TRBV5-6,ASSPGGPEAF
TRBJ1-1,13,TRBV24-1,ATSDAPTVGTEAF
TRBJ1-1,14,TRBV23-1,ASSRPQGQMNTEAF
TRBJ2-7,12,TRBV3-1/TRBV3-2,ASSQAGDWYEQY
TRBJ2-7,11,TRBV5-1,ASSTGGSYEQY
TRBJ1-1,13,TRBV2,ASTRTPRENTEAF
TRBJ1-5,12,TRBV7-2,ASSSSASNQPQH
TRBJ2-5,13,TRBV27,ASSPKAPYQETQY
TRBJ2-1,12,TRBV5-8,ASSSRTGVYEQF
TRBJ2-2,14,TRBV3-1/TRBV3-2,ASSPWASGRFRELF
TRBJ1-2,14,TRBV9,ASVPGQLSPLGGYT
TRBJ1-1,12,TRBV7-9,ASRRQGDDTEAF
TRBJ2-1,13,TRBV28,ASSQPSGRALEQF
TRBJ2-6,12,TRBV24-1,ATSDRSGANVLT
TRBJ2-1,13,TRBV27,ASSPGLAGLNEQF
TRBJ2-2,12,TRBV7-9,ASSLARSFDGLF
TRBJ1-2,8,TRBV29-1,SVDTYGYT
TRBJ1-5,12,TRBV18,ASSPGQADQPQH
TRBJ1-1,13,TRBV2,ASSETRTGNTEAF
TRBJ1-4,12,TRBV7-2,ASSLGNYRDTLF
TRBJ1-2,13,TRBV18,ASSPRQEGDYGYT
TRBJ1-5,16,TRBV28,ASSLSVGMGSINQPQH
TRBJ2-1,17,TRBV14,ASSQPSGLAGDPYNEQF
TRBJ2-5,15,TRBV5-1,ASSLEPMGASQETQY
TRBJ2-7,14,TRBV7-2,ASSLGSRTGTYEQY
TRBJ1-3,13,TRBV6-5,ATRLGAGAGNTIY
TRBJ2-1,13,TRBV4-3,ASSLLAGGSYEQF
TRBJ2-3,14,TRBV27,ASSLSLAGDLDTQY
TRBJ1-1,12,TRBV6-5,ASSLDRGGTEAF
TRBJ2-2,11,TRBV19,ASSIVLSGELF
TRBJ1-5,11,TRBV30,AWAVHSNQPQH
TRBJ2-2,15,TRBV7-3,ASSSTGGSPDTGELF
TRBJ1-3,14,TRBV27,ASSDRGFISGNTIY
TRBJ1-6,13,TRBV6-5,ASRMTGVYNSPLH